These T cell receptor beta chains were read from a single sample in a study of OX40 agonist ivuxolimab in advanced cancers. Profiling relied on immunoSEQ multiplex PCR, and the TCRdb table lists in-frame clones only, not all of them. The sample includes roughly 49,000 clones, approximately 85% of them seen just once. The material was CD4+ or CD8+ T cells sorted from blood, obtained in a trial of the OX40 agonist ivuxolimab. The receptor set was obtained from an adult with an advanced solid tumor such as melanoma, head and neck, liver or kidney cancer. The CDR3 runs from the conserved cysteine through the conserved F or W. The order of the fields is CDR3 length, clone size, J gene, D gene, V gene, CDR3 protein, CDR3 DNA. The D gene is left open where the match is weak. Where a row states a size, it is once, few, many or the class of an expanded clone; other rows omit it.

17	-	TRBJ2-3	-	TRBV6-1	CASSARRVDSSTDTQYF	TGTGCCAGCAGTGCCCGCCGGGTCGATTCTAGCACAGATACGCAGTATTTT
16	-	TRBJ2-3	-	TRBV5-3	CARSLFAATSTDTQYF	TGTGCCAGAAGCTTGTTTGCGGCAACTAGCACAGATACGCAGTATTTT
13	-	TRBJ1-5	-	TRBV6-5	CASSFQGNQPQHF	TGTGCCAGCAGTTTTCAGGGCAATCAGCCCCAGCATTTT
19	once	TRBJ2-1	TRBD2	TRBV11-3	CASSLAPMTSGKNYNEQFF	TGTGCCAGCAGCTTAGCCCCGATGACTAGCGGGAAAAACTACAATGAGCAGTTCTTC
13	-	TRBJ1-2	-	TRBV6-5	CASKYSGGYGYTF	TGTGCCAGCAAGTACAGCGGGGGTTATGGCTACACCTTC
14	few	TRBJ1-5	TRBD1	TRBV2	CASSQQGGNQPQHF	TGTGCCAGCAGTCAACAGGGGGGCAATCAGCCCCAGCATTTT
12	-	TRBJ2-7	-	TRBV27	CASSSQFYEQYF	TGTGCCAGCAGTTCCCAGTTCTACGAGCAGTACTTC
15	-	TRBJ1-1	-	TRBV5-1	CASSRDGAGNTEAFF	TGCGCCAGCTCTAGGGACGGCGCAGGGAACACTGAAGCTTTCTTT
15	-	TRBJ2-4	TRBD1	TRBV7-9	CASSLRQGFENIQYF	TGTGCCAGCAGCCTTAGACAGGGTTTCGAAAACATTCAGTACTTC
15	-	TRBJ2-5	-	TRBV12-5	CASGLVLGGQETQYF	TGTGCTAGTGGTTTGGTGCTGGGGGGCCAAGAGACCCAGTACTTC
15	-	TRBJ1-4	TRBD1	TRBV9	CASSVFTGGNEKLFF	TGTGCCAGCAGCGTCTTCACAGGGGGTAATGAAAAACTGTTTTTT
14	few	TRBJ1-2	TRBD1	TRBV2	CASSAKGAGYGYTF	TGTGCCAGCAGTGCGAAGGGGGCTGGCTATGGCTACACCTTC
12	-	TRBJ1-1	TRBD1	TRBV5-4	CASSFRQGEAFF	TGTGCCAGCAGCTTCCGACAGGGGGAAGCTTTCTTT
15	-	TRBJ2-5	TRBD2	TRBV5-4	CASSTGLAGVETQYF	TGTGCCAGCAGCACGGGACTAGCGGGAGTAGAGACCCAGTACTTC
15	-	TRBJ2-7	TRBD2	TRBV28	CASSLSPRGGYEQYF	TGTGCCAGCAGTTTATCCCCGCGGGGGGGGTACGAGCAGTACTTC
16	medium-sized	TRBJ2-1	-	TRBV4-2	CASSLRELAPLNEQFF	TGTGCCAGCAGCCTCAGGGAACTAGCACCCCTAAATGAGCAGTTCTTC
14	-	TRBJ2-7	TRBD1	TRBV28	CATQRDRVRYEQYF	TGTGCCACCCAGCGGGACAGGGTTCGGTACGAGCAGTACTTC
15	-	TRBJ2-7	TRBD2	TRBV19	CASSLGLAVSYEQYF	TGTGCCAGTAGCCTAGGGCTAGCGGTTTCCTACGAGCAGTACTTC
15	-	TRBJ1-1	-	TRBV28	CASTPGGRANTEAFF	TGTGCCAGCACCCCTGGGGGCAGGGCTAACACTGAAGCTTTCTTT
14	-	TRBJ1-1	-	TRBV7-9	CASSQEQGHTEAFF	TGTGCCAGCAGTCAAGAGCAGGGGCACACTGAAGCTTTCTTT
14	-	TRBJ2-7	-	TRBV4-3	CASSQDGAAYEQYF	TGCGCCAGCAGCCAAGATGGGGCAGCTTACGAGCAGTACTTC
14	-	TRBJ2-5	-	TRBV7-2	CASSWGGGGETQYF	TGTGCCAGCAGCTGGGGGGGCGGAGGAGAGACCCAGTACTTC
15	-	TRBJ2-7	TRBD2	TRBV6-1	CASNINSGGREEQYF	TGTGCCAGCAATATAAACAGCGGGGGGAGGGAAGAGCAGTACTTC
12	-	TRBJ2-7	TRBD1	TRBV28	CASGTGSYEQYF	TGTGCCAGTGGGACAGGGTCCTACGAGCAGTACTTC
15	-	TRBJ2-7	-	TRBV5-1	CASSFGPGSSYEQYF	TGCGCCAGCAGCTTCGGTCCGGGGAGCTCCTACGAGCAGTACTTC
10	-	TRBJ1-1	-	TRBV30	CAWSGTEAFF	TGTGCCTGGTCCGGGACTGAAGCTTTCTTT
13	once	TRBJ1-1	TRBD1	TRBV30	CAWILGTGTEAFF	TGTGCCTGGATCCTCGGGACAGGCACTGAAGCTTTCTTT
15	once	TRBJ2-1	TRBD1	TRBV6-5	CASSPRDRGIDEQFF	TGTGCCAGCAGTCCCCGGGACAGGGGGATAGATGAGCAGTTCTTC
12	-	TRBJ1-5	TRBD1	TRBV29-1	CSAGTGGQPQHF	TGCAGCGCTGGGACAGGGGGCCAGCCCCAGCATTTT
13	-	TRBJ2-1	-	TRBV6-5	CASIGTGPNEQFF	TGTGCCAGCATAGGAACAGGCCCCAATGAGCAGTTCTTC
14	-	TRBJ1-1	-	TRBV10-1	CASSVNRVGTEAFF	TGCGCCAGCAGTGTCAACAGGGTCGGCACTGAAGCTTTCTTT
14	-	TRBJ1-1	-	TRBV6-1	CASSEALQAAEAFF	TGTGCCAGCAGTGAAGCGCTCCAGGCCGCTGAAGCTTTCTTT
15	-	TRBJ2-7	TRBD1	TRBV14	CASSQAPGGSYEQYF	TGTGCCAGCAGCCAAGCGCCAGGGGGCTCCTACGAGCAGTACTTC
14	once	TRBJ1-1	TRBD1	TRBV28	CASSLGTGEAEAFF	TGTGCCAGCAGTCTCGGGACAGGGGAAGCTGAAGCTTTCTTT
12	-	TRBJ1-1	-	TRBV19	CASSITGRGAFF	TGTGCCAGTAGTATAACAGGGAGAGGAGCTTTCTTT
14	-	TRBJ1-1	-	TRBV7-9	CASSLYQGDTEAFF	TGTGCCAGCAGCTTATATCAAGGGGACACTGAAGCTTTCTTT
16	-	TRBJ1-5	TRBD1	TRBV28	CASSFGTGGFDQPQHF	TGTGCCAGCAGTTTTGGGACAGGGGGCTTCGATCAGCCCCAGCATTTT
16	-	TRBJ1-2	TRBD1	TRBV5-4	CASRGAGTAFNYGYTF	TGTGCCAGCAGAGGGGCCGGGACAGCTTTTAACTATGGCTACACCTTC
12	-	TRBJ1-2	-	TRBV29-1	CSVDGGDYGYTF	TGCAGCGTTGACGGAGGGGACTATGGCTACACCTTC
13	once	TRBJ1-2	TRBD1	TRBV2	CASNVRQGDGYTF	TGTGCCAGCAACGTTAGACAGGGGGATGGCTACACCTTC
16	few	TRBJ1-2	TRBD1	TRBV6-1	CASSEVETGAIHGYTF	TGTGCCAGCAGTGAAGTAGAAACAGGGGCTATTCATGGCTACACCTTC
15	-	TRBJ2-1	-	TRBV28	CASSTNLWVRNEQFF	TGTGCCAGCAGCACGAATCTATGGGTACGCAATGAGCAGTTCTTC
16	-	TRBJ2-1	TRBD1	TRBV18	CASSSDVGQYYNEQFF	TGTGCCAGCTCATCAGATGTGGGACAGTACTACAATGAGCAGTTCTTC